This T cell receptor (beta chain) appears in the sequencing data of a study of blood T cell repertoires in COVID-19. Overall study context: In each case, the material was cDNA or gDNA derived from T cells, B-cell-depleted T cells, or PBMCs.

Authors' processing steps: The assay estimated nucleated cells by amplifying reference gene primers. Clones were sequenced by immunoSEQ multiplex PCR, and TCRdb holds only the in-frame ones, with some missing. D and trimming were read from the DNA, whereas the V and J calls and clone size are those reported in that table. This sample has approximately 75,000 clones, with around 83% found just once. Germline-derived CDR1 and CDR2 are MGHRA and YSYEKL. V lost 5 bases, J lost 4 bases, and 10 bases stayed unmatched. This CDR3 is 15 amino acids long. Seattle patients were enrolled while actively infected and followed longitudinally.

V gene TRBV4-1 combines with J gene TRBJ1-1; TRBD1 agrees at 7 bases. The material sequenced was peripheral blood. This TCR was sampled from a man aged 25 to 40 with COVID-19, enrolled during active disease. CDR3 in amino acids: CASSTQGLGGTEAFF. In DNA, the CDR3 is TGCGCCAGCAGCACACAGGGGCTAGGGGGCACTGAAGCTTTCTTT.